This T cell receptor beta chain was obtained from a study of beta chain features in type 1 diabetes. Whole-study findings and limits: In every one of the four CD4+ subsets, TCRB CDR3s were moderately but significantly shorter in Type 1 diabetes patients.

V shed 0 bases, J shed 4 bases, and the junction held 4 bases outside the gene matches. Germline loops: CDR1 SGDLS, CDR2 YYNGEE. CDR3 length: 15 residues. The whole isolated RNA underwent reverse transcription, so sequencing captured expressed TCRB transcripts. The protocol was immunoSEQ multiplex PCR, while the TCRdb copy is restricted to in-frame clones and leaves out a portion. The table lists around 150,000 clones, roughly 60% of them singletons. Turning to this clone: Its specificity is not known.

The TCR was taken from a man in his thirties or forties with type 1 diabetes. Sequencing was carried out using naive CD4+ T cells from blood. The chain joins TRBV9 to TRBJ2-1; TRBD1 matches at 7 bases. The CDR3 bases are TGTGCCAGCAGCGTAGGAGGGGGCGATTACAATGAGCAGTTCTTC. As protein: CASSVGGGDYNEQFF.